The rows below give T cell receptor beta chains drawn from one sample of a study of blood T cell repertoires in COVID-19. The method was immunoSEQ multiplex PCR; TCRdb's version includes in-frame clones alone and lacks a portion of them. The profile shows 150,000 to 200,000 clones, about 86% of them singletons. Sequenced: peripheral blood. The receptors come from a man aged 50-59 years with active or convalescent COVID-19. Each CDR3 is given with its conserved first and last residue. D genes are given only for firm matches. A clone size is listed for some rows: how often the clone was seen (once, few, many), or a class if it is expanded.

TRBJ2-1,TRBV6-6,NA,once,CASSFGWEQFF,TGTGCCAGCAGTTTCGGGTGGGAGCAGTTCTTC
TRBJ2-7,TRBV6-5,NA,NA,CASRKPEVQYEQYF,TGTGCCAGCAGAAAACCGGAGGTACAATACGAGCAGTACTTC
TRBJ2-1,TRBV10-3,TRBD2,NA,CATGTSGSYNEQFF,TGTGCCACGGGGACTAGCGGAAGCTACAATGAGCAGTTCTTC
TRBJ1-4,TRBV5-5,TRBD1,NA,CASRMDRANEKLFF,TGTGCCAGCAGAATGGACAGGGCCAATGAAAAACTGTTTTTT
TRBJ2-7,TRBV29-1,TRBD1,NA,CSVVRDRGGEQYF,TGCAGCGTTGTTCGCGACAGGGGGGGGGAGCAGTACTTC
TRBJ2-3,TRBV6-5,NA,NA,CASSYSKADTQYF,TGTGCCAGCAGTTACTCGAAAGCCGATACGCAGTATTTT
TRBJ1-6,TRBV5-1,NA,NA,CASSSLTGGMYNSPLHF,TGCGCCAGCAGCTCCTTGACAGGTGGAATGTATAATTCACCCCTCCACTTT
TRBJ1-6,TRBV10-1,NA,NA,CASSGQWNSPLHF,TGCGCCAGCAGCGGACAGTGGAATTCACCCCTCCACTTT
TRBJ2-1,TRBV27,NA,NA,CASSLGQNNEQFF,TGTGCCAGCAGTTTAGGTCAGAACAATGAGCAGTTCTTC
TRBJ1-1,TRBV27,NA,NA,CASRERGFVTEAFF,TGTGCCAGCAGGGAGAGGGGGTTTGTAACTGAAGCTTTCTTT
TRBJ1-1,TRBV3-1/TRBV3-2,NA,NA,CASSQDSEPGDNTEAFF,TGTGCCAGCAGCCAAGATTCTGAGCCCGGAGATAACACTGAAGCTTTCTTT
TRBJ2-1,TRBV15,NA,NA,CATSRGGWDEQFF,TGTGCCACCAGCAGAGGAGGGTGGGATGAGCAGTTCTTC
TRBJ1-1,TRBV7-3,NA,NA,CASSLIGGIPNTEAFF,TGTGCCAGCAGCTTAATCGGGGGAATACCGAACACTGAAGCTTTCTTT
TRBJ1-4,TRBV29-1,TRBD1,once,CSVGPTGVGEKLFF,TGCAGCGTTGGACCGACAGGGGTTGGTGAAAAACTGTTTTTT
TRBJ1-6,TRBV12-3/TRBV12-4,NA,NA,CASSEVYNSPLHF,TGTGCCAGCAGTGAGGTCTATAATTCACCCCTCCACTTT
TRBJ1-5,TRBV10-3,NA,NA,CAISDGQKDQPQHF,TGTGCCATCAGTGATGGACAGAAAGATCAGCCCCAGCATTTT
TRBJ2-2,TRBV13,NA,NA,CASSLDVTNTGELFF,TGTGCCAGCAGCTTAGATGTCACGAACACCGGGGAGCTGTTTTTT
TRBJ1-2,TRBV10-3,TRBD1,NA,CAIRDRGSYGYTF,TGTGCCATCAGGGACAGGGGATCCTATGGCTACACCTTC
TRBJ1-1,TRBV2,NA,NA,CASRTRENTEAFF,TGTGCCAGCAGAACCAGGGAGAACACTGAAGCTTTCTTT
TRBJ1-2,TRBV28,NA,few,CASSNRVIYGYTF,TGTGCCAGCAGTAACAGGGTCATCTATGGCTACACCTTC
TRBJ2-3,TRBV3-1/TRBV3-2,TRBD2,NA,CASSLTSGGGTDTQYF,TGTGCCAGCAGCCTGACTAGCGGGGGGGGCACAGATACGCAGTATTTT
TRBJ2-5,TRBV24-1,NA,once,CATSDRSKDRGETQYF,TGTGCCACCAGTGACCGATCTAAGGACAGAGGGGAGACCCAGTACTTC
TRBJ2-2,TRBV7-2,TRBD2,NA,CASRRGEIGELFF,TGTGCCAGCCGACGGGGGGAGATCGGGGAGCTGTTTTTT
TRBJ1-2,TRBV5-5,NA,NA,CASSLIGGADYGYTF,TGTGCCAGCAGCCTTATCGGGGGTGCGGACTATGGCTACACCTTC
TRBJ2-7,TRBV7-6,NA,NA,CASSLAGTLDEQYF,TGTGCCAGCAGCTTAGCCGGGACTCTCGACGAGCAGTACTTC
TRBJ1-2,TRBV11-2,TRBD1,NA,CASSLRSGTGDHYGYTF,TGTGCCAGCAGCCTACGTTCCGGGACAGGGGACCACTATGGCTACACCTTC
TRBJ2-7,TRBV29-1,NA,once,CSVEGGRASDEQYF,TGCAGCGTTGAAGGTGGCAGGGCGAGTGACGAGCAGTACTTC
TRBJ1-4,TRBV28,NA,once,CASTPERIEKLFF,TGTGCCAGCACGCCGGAGAGGATCGAAAAACTGTTTTTT
TRBJ2-2,TRBV12-5,NA,few,CASGPLEWRDSRLTGELFF,TGTGCTAGTGGTCCCCTCGAGTGGCGGGACTCCCGTTTGACAGGGGAGCTGTTTTTT
TRBJ1-2,TRBV29-1,NA,NA,CSVATGQLTNYGYTF,TGCAGCGTCGCCACTGGACAACTAACTAACTATGGCTACACCTTC
TRBJ2-7,TRBV5-1,NA,NA,CASSLVAGQGFNEQYF,TGCGCCAGCAGCTTGGTAGCGGGACAGGGTTTTAACGAGCAGTACTTC
TRBJ1-2,TRBV5-4,NA,NA,CASSLEGGWGYTF,TGTGCCAGCAGCTTGGAAGGGGGTTGGGGCTACACCTTC
TRBJ2-1,TRBV5-6,TRBD2,NA,CASSISGSVYNEQFF,TGTGCCAGCAGCATTAGCGGGAGTGTCTACAATGAGCAGTTCTTC
TRBJ2-1,TRBV7-2,TRBD1,NA,CASSSKTGGWNEQFF,TGTGCCAGCAGCTCGAAGACAGGGGGCTGGAATGAGCAGTTCTTC
TRBJ1-5,TRBV19,TRBD1,NA,CASSFSSTGGSNQPQHF,TGTGCCAGTAGTTTTTCTTCGACAGGGGGCAGCAATCAGCCCCAGCATTTT
TRBJ1-1,TRBV7-2,NA,NA,CASSLVGRTEAFF,TGTGCCAGCAGCTTAGTGGGCAGGACTGAAGCTTTCTTT
TRBJ1-2,TRBV5-1,NA,NA,CASSFINNTYGYTF,TGCGCCAGCAGCTTCATCAACAATACCTATGGCTACACCTTC
TRBJ1-5,TRBV30,NA,NA,CAWSVLGSNQPQHF,TGTGCCTGGAGTGTCTTGGGCAGCAATCAGCCCCAGCATTTT
TRBJ1-5,TRBV19,TRBD1,NA,CASSRDRGRLRLSNQPQHF,TGTGCCAGTAGCCGGGACAGGGGGCGGCTACGGCTTAGCAATCAGCCCCAGCATTTT
TRBJ1-1,TRBV7-3,NA,once,CASSPYRVETEAFF,TGTGCCAGCAGCCCCTACAGGGTTGAGACTGAAGCTTTCTTT
TRBJ1-1,TRBV5-1,NA,NA,CASSLSTGNTEAFF,TGCGCCAGCAGCTTATCCACAGGGAACACTGAAGCTTTCTTT
TRBJ2-5,TRBV28,TRBD2,NA,CASTPTPSGGTQYF,TGTGCCAGCACCCCGACCCCTAGCGGTGGGACCCAGTACTTC